A selection of T cell receptor beta chains follows, all from one sample in a study of shared clonotypes between healthy human individuals. Sequencing was performed with immunoSEQ multiplex PCR; in TCRdb, only in-frame clones are kept and a portion is missing. Here the sample spans a few hundred thousand clones, around three quarters being singletons. Sequenced input: PBMCs. Receptor source: a woman aged 40 to 50 in good health. Some clones in this sample may be carry-over from other donors' samples. The CDR3 runs from the conserved cysteine through the conserved F or W. D genes are given only for firm matches. Rows may omit the clone size; those that give it use once, few, many or a size class.

V: TRBV11-2; D: NA; size: NA; J: TRBJ1-2; CDR3: CASSSPKTANYGYTF; DNA: TGTGCCAGCAGCTCTCCTAAGACAGCTAACTATGGCTACACCTTC
V: TRBV9; D: TRBD2; size: NA; J: TRBJ2-5; CDR3: CASSRTSGEETQYF; DNA: TGTGCCAGCAGCCGGACTAGCGGGGAAGAGACCCAGTACTTC
V: TRBV27; D: TRBD1; size: NA; J: TRBJ1-2; CDR3: CASSVWTGGMSGYTF; DNA: TGTGCCAGCAGTGTATGGACAGGGGGCATGAGTGGCTACACCTTC
V: TRBV30; D: TRBD2; size: NA; J: TRBJ2-7; CDR3: CAWSVGVAGAGEQYF; DNA: TGTGCCTGGAGTGTAGGGGTAGCGGGAGCTGGCGAGCAGTACTTC
V: TRBV11-2; D: NA; size: NA; J: TRBJ2-7; CDR3: CASSLGRPSLYEQYF; DNA: TGTGCCAGCAGCTTAGGGAGACCGAGTCTTTACGAGCAGTACTTC
V: TRBV2; D: NA; size: NA; J: TRBJ1-2; CDR3: CASSEQVVPTYGYTF; DNA: TGTGCCAGCAGTGAGCAGGTGGTCCCTACCTATGGCTACACCTTC
V: TRBV5-1; D: TRBD2; size: NA; J: TRBJ2-1; CDR3: CASSSASGKPHEQFF; DNA: TGCGCCAGCAGCTCTGCTAGCGGGAAACCCCATGAGCAGTTCTTC
V: TRBV28; D: NA; size: once; J: TRBJ1-6; CDR3: CASTGLPYNSPLHF; DNA: TGTGCCAGCACTGGGCTGCCCTATAATTCACCCCTCCACTTT
V: TRBV9; D: NA; size: once; J: TRBJ1-1; CDR3: CASSGTVNTEAFF; DNA: TGTGCCAGCAGTGGGACCGTGAACACTGAAGCTTTCTTT
V: TRBV7-2; D: TRBD1; size: NA; J: TRBJ2-3; CDR3: CASTQGAGDTQYF; DNA: TGTGCCAGCACTCAGGGGGCCGGAGATACGCAGTATTTT
V: TRBV4-2; D: NA; size: many; J: TRBJ2-1; CDR3: CASSQGQEVNEQFF; DNA: TGTGCCAGCAGCCAAGGCCAGGAAGTAAATGAGCAGTTCTTC
V: TRBV27; D: NA; size: few; J: TRBJ1-2; CDR3: CASSLGGWGGYTF; DNA: TGTGCCAGCAGTTTGGGGGGATGGGGTGGCTACACCTTC
V: TRBV5-4; D: NA; size: NA; J: TRBJ2-7; CDR3: CASSPAGRSRKLNYEQYF; DNA: TGTGCCAGCAGCCCCGCTGGGCGAAGTCGAAAATTGAACTACGAGCAGTACTTC
V: TRBV9; D: TRBD1; size: NA; J: TRBJ2-3; CDR3: CASSVAGQGLTDTQYF; DNA: TGTGCCAGCAGCGTAGCCGGACAGGGATTAACAGATACGCAGTATTTT
V: TRBV7-2; D: TRBD2; size: NA; J: TRBJ2-7; CDR3: CASSWGLAGGYEQYF; DNA: TGTGCCAGCAGTTGGGGACTAGCGGGAGGGTACGAGCAGTACTTC
V: TRBV6-4; D: TRBD2; size: NA; J: TRBJ2-2; CDR3: CASRRLAGNTGELFF; DNA: TGTGCCAGCAGAAGACTAGCGGGAAACACCGGGGAGCTGTTTTTT
V: TRBV2; D: NA; size: NA; J: TRBJ1-5; CDR3: CASSDTAGSNQPQHF; DNA: TGTGCCAGCAGTGATACGGCAGGGAGCAATCAGCCCCAGCATTTT
V: TRBV7-9; D: NA; size: NA; J: TRBJ2-5; CDR3: CASSPFPGTSVQETQYF; DNA: TGTGCCAGCAGCCCGTTCCCCGGGACATCCGTCCAAGAGACCCAGTACTTC
V: TRBV29-1; D: NA; size: NA; J: TRBJ2-5; CDR3: CSVEQGGETQYF; DNA: TGCAGCGTTGAACAGGGGGGAGAGACCCAGTACTTC
V: TRBV30; D: TRBD1; size: NA; J: TRBJ1-2; CDR3: CAWSKTGGDYYGYTF; DNA: TGTGCCTGGAGCAAGACAGGGGGCGATTACTATGGCTACACCTTC
V: TRBV23-1; D: TRBD1; size: NA; J: TRBJ2-7; CDR3: CASSRDRPSYEQYF; DNA: TGCGCCAGCAGTCGGGACAGACCCTCCTACGAGCAGTACTTC
V: TRBV30; D: TRBD1; size: NA; J: TRBJ2-7; CDR3: CAWTTGGYEQYF; DNA: TGTGCCTGGACGACAGGGGGCTACGAGCAGTACTTC
V: TRBV2; D: TRBD2; size: NA; J: TRBJ2-7; CDR3: CASSFLRGRSYEQYF; DNA: TGTGCCAGCAGTTTCCTTCGCGGGAGATCCTACGAGCAGTACTTC
V: TRBV7-6; D: TRBD2; size: NA; J: TRBJ2-7; CDR3: CASSLAEAAGVDEQYF; DNA: TGTGCCAGCAGCTTAGCGGAGGCTGCGGGAGTTGACGAGCAGTACTTC
V: TRBV11-3; D: NA; size: NA; J: TRBJ2-5; CDR3: CASSKQGVETQYF; DNA: TGTGCCAGCAGCAAACAGGGTGTCGAGACCCAGTACTTC
V: TRBV6-1; D: NA; size: NA; J: TRBJ1-2; CDR3: CASGKVITSGYTF; DNA: TGTGCCAGCGGGAAGGTAATCACCAGCGGCTACACCTTC
V: TRBV4-2; D: NA; size: once; J: TRBJ2-7; CDR3: CASSQGAARGYEQYF; DNA: TGTGCCAGCAGCCAAGGAGCGGCGAGGGGGTACGAGCAGTACTTC
V: TRBV9; D: TRBD2; size: NA; J: TRBJ2-7; CDR3: CASSPSPGAGGPAQYF; DNA: TGTGCCAGCAGCCCATCCCCGGGAGCGGGAGGGCCCGCGCAGTACTTC
V: TRBV30; D: NA; size: NA; J: TRBJ2-4; CDR3: CAWSVWGLAPAKNIQYF; DNA: TGTGCCTGGAGTGTATGGGGCCTAGCGCCAGCCAAAAACATTCAGTACTTC
V: TRBV5-1; D: TRBD2; size: NA; J: TRBJ2-5; CDR3: CASSLVAGAETQYF; DNA: TGCGCCAGCAGCTTGGTAGCGGGTGCGGAGACCCAGTACTTC
V: TRBV29-1; D: NA; size: NA; J: TRBJ1-1; CDR3: CSVDGGGTEAFF; DNA: TGCAGCGTGGACGGGGGTGGTACTGAAGCTTTCTTT
V: TRBV5-1; D: TRBD1; size: NA; J: TRBJ1-2; CDR3: CASSLNRGGDYGYTF; DNA: TGCGCCAGCAGCTTGAACAGGGGTGGGGACTATGGCTACACCTTC
V: TRBV6-5; D: TRBD2; size: once; J: TRBJ2-1; CDR3: CASGPRTSGYNEQFF; DNA: TGTGCCAGCGGCCCCCGGACTAGCGGATACAATGAGCAGTTCTTC
V: TRBV6-1; D: TRBD1; size: NA; J: TRBJ1-4; CDR3: CASSESEGAGEKLFF; DNA: TGTGCCAGCAGTGAGAGTGAGGGGGCGGGAGAAAAACTGTTTTTT
V: TRBV2; D: TRBD1; size: NA; J: TRBJ2-1; CDR3: CASTGTGEYEQFF; DNA: TGTGCCAGCACAGGGACAGGGGAGTATGAGCAGTTCTTC
V: TRBV18; D: NA; size: few; J: TRBJ2-5; CDR3: CASSPPTLQETQYF; DNA: TGTGCCAGCTCACCACCAACTTTACAAGAGACCCAGTACTTC
V: TRBV7-1; D: TRBD1; size: NA; J: TRBJ1-6; CDR3: CASRTGTGDSPLHF; DNA: TGTGCCAGCAGAACCGGGACAGGGGATTCACCCCTCCACTTT
V: TRBV19; D: NA; size: NA; J: TRBJ2-2; CDR3: CATTGVGNTGELFF; DNA: TGTGCCACCACGGGAGTCGGGAACACCGGGGAGCTGTTTTTT
V: TRBV2; D: TRBD1; size: NA; J: TRBJ2-2; CDR3: CASRGDRDRELFF; DNA: TGTGCCAGCAGGGGGGACAGGGATCGGGAGCTGTTTTTT
V: TRBV11-2; D: NA; size: NA; J: TRBJ2-1; CDR3: CASSPPSGTANEQFF; DNA: TGTGCCAGCAGCCCCCCTTCCGGGACCGCCAATGAGCAGTTCTTC
V: TRBV9; D: NA; size: NA; J: TRBJ2-7; CDR3: CASSLMPGDGEQYF; DNA: TGTGCCAGCAGCCTAATGCCCGGGGATGGCGAGCAGTACTTC
V: TRBV19; D: NA; size: NA; J: TRBJ2-5; CDR3: CASSVRDTLGTQYF; DNA: TGTGCCAGTAGTGTCCGGGACACCCTAGGGACCCAGTACTTC
V: TRBV4-1; D: TRBD1; size: NA; J: TRBJ2-7; CDR3: CASSRPGQVYEQYF; DNA: TGCGCCAGCAGCCGCCCGGGACAGGTCTACGAGCAGTACTTC
V: TRBV4-3; D: TRBD2; size: NA; J: TRBJ2-3; CDR3: CASSRKTSGRSGDTQYF; DNA: TGCGCCAGCAGCCGGAAGACTAGCGGGAGAAGTGGGGATACGCAGTATTTT